Below are 27 T cell receptor beta chains sequenced from a single sample in a study of blood T cell repertoires in COVID-19. Sequenced by immunoSEQ multiplex PCR; TCRdb stores in-frame clones only, minus some. The sample lists 230,000 or so clones, 89% occurring once. The sequenced material came from peripheral blood. These receptors all come from a woman aged 40-49 years who had recovered from COVID-19.

This clone was seen just once. The chain uses TRBV5-6 and TRBJ1-2; 11 bases are a match to TRBD1. The trim removed 6 bases at V and 8 bases at J, leaving 6 bases unmatched. This CDR3 has 13 residues. Germline V gene lookup returns CDR1 SGHDT and CDR2 YYEEEE. CDR3 in amino acids: CASTPDRGHGYTF. For the CDR3, the DNA is TGTGCCAGCACACCGGACAGGGGGCACGGCTACACCTTC.

J is TRBJ2-5 and V is TRBV19; TRBD2 agrees at 8 bases. Unmatched junction bases numbered 8, after V lost 3 bases and J lost 5 bases. Germline V gene data show CDR1 as LNHDA and CDR2 as SQIVND (reference sequence). This CDR3 has 15 amino acids. The CDR3 nucleotides read TGTGCCAGTAGTATCACCCGGGGGGGCATGGAGACCCAGTACTTC. Its protein product is CASSITRGGMETQYF.

This chain links TRBV4-1 with TRBJ1-4; 8 bases are a match to TRBD1. Germline V CDR1 and CDR2: MGHRA, YSYEKL. The CDR3 has 16 residues. Trimming cost V 0 bases and J 8 bases; bases outside gene matches: 8. For the CDR3, the DNA is TGCGCCAGCAGCCAAGACGCAGCAGGGGGCAGGGAAAAACTGTTTTTT. Its translation: CASSQDAAGGREKLFF.

This clone was found once. The gene calls are TRBV15 and TRBJ1-5; TRBD1 agrees at 7 bases. From germline, CDR1 is LNHNV and CDR2 YYDKDF (reference sequence). V trimming: 4 bases; J trimming: 4 bases; junction bases outside the gene matches: 7. There are 15 residues in the CDR3. The CDR3, as DNA: TGTGCCACCAGCACCCGACAGGGATTAAATCAGCCCCAGCATTTT. Its translation is CATSTRQGLNQPQHF.

This clone was detected a few times. The chain links TRBV4-1 to TRBJ1-2, with a possible D match to TRBD1 (5 bases). Germline-derived CDR1 and CDR2 are MGHRA and YSYEKL. Between the trimmed V and J ends, which lost 2 bases and 6 bases, there was a span of 22 bases. This CDR3 is built from 17 residues. The CDR3 reads CASSQSTWGGARDGYTF. The CDR3, as DNA: TGCGCCAGCAGCCAATCAACATGGGGGGGAGCCAGGGATGGCTACACCTTC.

V gene TRBV6-2 or TRBV6-3 combines with J gene TRBJ2-1, with a weak D call TRBD2 (6 bases). The V end lost 5 bases, the J end lost 1 base, and 12 bases lay between the germline ends. CDR1 is MNHEY, CDR2 SVGEGT, per germline. The CDR3 extends over 15 amino acids. The CDR3 is CASSDPGESYNEQFF. Here the CDR3 DNA reads TGTGCCAGCAGTGACCCGGGGGAGTCCTACAATGAGCAGTTCTTC.

V and J are TRBV2 and TRBJ2-2; 7 bases map to TRBD2. The CDR3 loop spans 14 amino acids. Per the germline V gene, CDR1 is SNHLY and CDR2 is FYNNEI. Trimming removed 5 bases from V and 7 bases from J; junction bases left unmatched: 7. CDR3 protein: CASSWSGAGGELFF. For the CDR3, the DNA is TGTGCCAGCAGTTGGAGCGGGGCCGGCGGGGAGCTGTTTTTT.

This chain links TRBV19 with TRBJ2-1; 9 nucleotides agree with TRBD2. V shed 7 bases, J shed 5 bases, and the junction held 9 bases outside the gene matches. CDR1 is LNHDA, CDR2 SQIVND, per germline (reference sequence). CDR3 size: 15 residues. The CDR3 coding sequence is TGTGCCAGTACCCTCGGGGTAGCGGGGGACAATGAGCAGTTCTTC. This translates into CASTLGVAGDNEQFF.

In this sample, this clone turned up once. This chain connects TRBV24-1 to TRBJ1-5; 9 bases line up with TRBD1. The V gene end was trimmed by 4 bases and the J gene end by 1 base; junction bases not matched to a gene: 4. Germline CDR1 KGHDR, CDR2 SFDVKD. The CDR3 is 16 amino acids. The CDR3 sequence: CATSDAGTGSNQPQHF. Written as DNA, the CDR3 is TGTGCCACCAGTGACGCCGGGACAGGGAGCAATCAGCCCCAGCATTTT.

This chain links TRBV11-2 with TRBJ2-1, with 7 bases identical to TRBD2. Germline V gene lookup returns CDR1 SGHAT and CDR2 FQNNGV. V shed 1 base and J 3 bases; nucleotides not matched to a gene: 3. CDR3 size: 15 residues. The DNA for the CDR3 is TGTGCCAGCAGCTTAGGAGCGGGAAACTACAATGAGCAGTTCTTC. It encodes CASSLGAGNYNEQFF.

This clone was counted a few times. The chain employs TRBV10-1 and TRBJ2-5; 7 bases fit TRBD1. Trimming removed 6 bases from V and 4 bases from J; junction bases left unmatched: 11. The CDR3 covers 15 residues. Germline V gene lookup returns CDR1 WNHNN and CDR2 SYGVQD (reference sequence). Written as DNA, the CDR3 is TGCGCCAGCAGGACATCGGGACAGTTTAGAGAGACCCAGTACTTC. Amino acid sequence: CASRTSGQFRETQYF.

This clone was seen ten or more times. The V call is TRBV4-2, the J call TRBJ1-1; 11 positions agree with TRBD1. Trimming removed 0 bases from V and 6 bases from J; junction bases left unmatched: 6. Germline values: CDR1 LGHNA, CDR2 YNFKEQ. The CDR3 sequence is 16 residues long. The CDR3 loop reads CASSQETGTGGAEAFF. DNA for the CDR3: TGTGCCAGCAGCCAAGAAACCGGGACAGGGGGAGCTGAAGCTTTCTTT.

The chain links TRBV7-9 to TRBJ1-2, with 8 bases aligning to TRBD1. V was pared by 5 bases and J by 7 bases, with 9 bases of the junction left unmatched. This CDR3 comprises 14 residues. CDR1 and CDR2 (germline): SEHNR, FQNEAQ (reference sequence). The CDR3 coding sequence is TGTGCCAGCAGCCCTATTAAGACAGGGGCTGGCTACACCTTC. Its protein product is CASSPIKTGAGYTF.

This chain uses TRBV28 with TRBJ1-6, with D unclear. The V gene lost 6 bases and the J gene lost 7 bases, with 13 bases spanning the gap. Per germline, CDR1 MDHEN and CDR2 SYDVKM. The CDR3 consists of 14 residues. CDR3 in amino acids: CASRSGIVNSPLHF. As DNA, the CDR3 is TGTGCCAGCAGATCCGGGATTGTCAATTCACCCCTCCACTTT. Drawing the rest from reference TRBV28 and TRBJ1-6, the complete variable domain is DVKVTQSSRYLVKRTGEKVFLECVQDMDHENMFWYRQDPGLGLRLIYFSYDVKMKEKGDIPEGYSVSREKKERFSLILESASTNQTSMYLCASRSGIVNSPLHFGNGTRLTVT.

V and J are TRBV2 and TRBJ1-2, with 7 bases aligning to TRBD1. V lost 6 bases to trimming and J lost 6 bases; unmatched junction nucleotides: 13. Germline assignment: CDR1 SNHLY and CDR2 FYNNEI. The CDR3 totals 15 residues. The CDR3 nucleotides read TGTGCCAGCAGGCAGGGACAGTTCCCAACCCATGGCTACACCTTC. Protein sequence: CASRQGQFPTHGYTF.

V usage is TRBV5-4 and J usage is TRBJ2-7, with 8 bases identical to TRBD1. J lost 3 bases, V lost 4 bases, and 6 bases had no gene match. CDR1 and CDR2 (germline): SGHNT, YYREEE (reference sequence). This CDR3 is 14 amino acids long. The CDR3 is CASSRTGTGYEQYF. The CDR3 coding sequence is TGTGCCAGCAGCCGGACCGGGACAGGCTACGAGCAGTACTTC.

This clone was found a few times. V usage is TRBV7-9 and J usage is TRBJ1-4, with D possibly being TRBD1 (6 bases). Per germline, CDR1 SEHNR and CDR2 FQNEAQ (reference sequence). Trimming took 1 base from V and 16 from J, leaving 16 bases between them. The CDR3 is 13 amino acids. In nucleotides, the CDR3 is TGTGCCAGCAGCTTAGGGGGGGGCCGGGCCCCGTTTTTT. Residues: CASSLGGGRAPFF.

The CDR3 DNA follows: TGTGCCAGCAGCACCCCAGGGGACGGAATGTACGAGCAGTACGTC. It yields the protein CASSTPGDGMYEQYV. V and J are TRBV6-2 or TRBV6-3 and TRBJ2-7, with a weak D call TRBD1 (6 bases). The CDR3 covers 15 residues. Trimming removed 6 bases at V and 4 bases at J, with 19 bases between. Germline V lookup: CDR1 MNHEY, CDR2 SVGEGT.

This clone is a singleton in its sample. The chain combines TRBV11-2 with TRBJ2-1, with TRBD2 identical over 13 bases. V was pared by 6 bases and J by 9 bases, with 11 bases of the junction left unmatched. This CDR3 is 16 amino acids long. Germline V CDR1 and CDR2: SGHAT, FQNNGV. CDR3 in amino acids: CASSPVLAGGRGEQFF. The CDR3 DNA reads TGTGCCAGCAGTCCCGTACTAGCGGGGGGGCGGGGTGAGCAGTTCTTC.

The V and J genes are TRBV18 and TRBJ2-2; 8 bases line up with TRBD2. CDR1 KGHSH and CDR2 LQKENI come from the germline V gene. Unmatched junction bases numbered 9, after V lost 5 bases and J lost 7 bases. The CDR3 has 15 residues. The CDR3 DNA reads as TGTGCCAGCTCAAAAAGACTAGCGAGTGACGGGGAGCTGTTTTTT. Its translation: CASSKRLASDGELFF.

The rearrangement joins TRBV28 to TRBJ2-7; D is unresolved. Germline assignment: CDR1 MDHEN and CDR2 SYDVKM. The CDR3 loop spans 13 amino acids. V dropped 6 bases and J dropped 6 bases, with 15 bases sitting between them. The DNA for the CDR3 is TGTGCCAGCAGCCAACCTCCGGGTGGCGAGCAGTACTTC. Its translation: CASSQPPGGEQYF.

J is TRBJ2-5 and V is TRBV20-1; 8 positions match TRBD2. Germline loops: CDR1 DFQATT, CDR2 SNEGSKA (reference sequence). The trim removed 3 bases at V and 1 base at J, leaving 10 bases unmatched. The CDR3 contains 16 residues. For the CDR3, the DNA is TGCAGTGCTAGTACCCCTCGGGGGGGAACCCAAGAGACCCAGTACTTC. Protein sequence: CSASTPRGGTQETQYF.

The chain couples TRBV5-5 to TRBJ1-6; no clear D. Germline V gene sequence: CDR1 SGHKS, CDR2 YYEKEE (reference sequence). The length of the CDR3 is 15 residues. Trimming cost V 0 bases and J 9 bases, with 13 bases left between them. The CDR3 loop reads CASSLDPQSGSPLHF. For the CDR3, the DNA is TGTGCCAGCAGCTTGGATCCCCAATCGGGTTCACCCCTCCACTTT.

This clone was detected once. The chain has TRBV12-5 and TRBJ2-3, with a weak D call TRBD2 (6 bases). Germline assignment: CDR1 LGHNT and CDR2 FRNRAP. This CDR3 region has 18 residues. V was shortened by 0 bases and J by 4 bases, with 20 bases between the two germline ends. Here the CDR3 DNA reads TGTGCTAGTGGTTTGGTAATGACGGGAGATAGAGCAGCAGATACGCAGTATTTT. Translation: CASGLVMTGDRAADTQYF.

This clone showed up just once. This chain links TRBV28 with TRBJ2-1; D not resolved. The CDR3 contains 13 residues. Trimming took 5 bases from V and 4 from J, leaving 9 bases between them. Germline CDR1 is MDHEN and CDR2 is SYDVKM. As DNA, the CDR3 is TGTGCCAGCAGTACTCACCCGTACAATGAGCAGTTCTTC. Its protein product is CASSTHPYNEQFF.

CDR3 nucleotides: TGTGCCAGCAGTCGACAGGATACCTACGAGCAGTACTTC. Protein product: CASSRQDTYEQYF. The chain carries TRBV3-1 (or the pseudogene TRBV3-2) and TRBJ2-7, with D maybe TRBD1 (6 bases). Germline CDR1 is LGHDT and CDR2 is YNNKEL (reference sequence). Trimming took 6 bases from V and 2 from J, leaving 11 bases between them. The CDR3 runs to 13 residues.

The rearrangement uses TRBV9 and TRBJ2-3; perhaps TRBD2 as D (7 bases). With 4 bases removed from V and 3 bases from J, the gap between germline ends came to 18 bases. Germline V lookup: CDR1 SGDLS, CDR2 YYNGEE. The CDR3 spans 16 residues. The CDR3 sequence: CASSSQRGGWTDTQYF. In DNA, the CDR3 is TGTGCCAGCAGCTCACAGAGGGGGGGGTGGACAGATACGCAGTATTTT.